This entry concerns a single TCR beta chain. What it binds is unknown. This sample was included in a study of blood T cells in healthy people across ages. The CDR3 contains 16 residues. CDR1 and CDR2 (germline): LNHNV, YYDKDF (reference sequence). Study-wide results and limits: The diversity estimates, figures obtained from one million T cells, were considered underestimates.

Through a sample-barcoded 5' primer and a J-beta primer mix, a second PCR was run for about 6 to 11 cycles. One entry per CDR3 protein results from TCRdb running MiXCR on the 5' RACE reads. The repertoire holds roughly 1.7 million distinct CDR3 sequences, around 35% seen once, with 10% to 12% in the top ten. The sequence was obtained from a woman under 40 in good health. Sequenced material: blood. J is TRBJ2-1 and V is TRBV15, with D possibly matching TRBD2 (6 bases). With the DNA end fitting TRBJ2-7 better, the J assignment may be wrong. CDR3 amino acids: CATSLGRQVSYNEQYF. The CDR3 DNA reads as TGTGCCACCAGCCTTGGGAGGCAGGTCTCCTACAATGAGCAGTACTTC.